This T cell receptor (beta chain) originates from a study of cytotoxic CD8 clonotypes in ibrutinib-treated CLL. Across the whole study: Partial responses numbered some 25 and complete responses 2; after a median about 6 years, approximately 14 stayed remitted and approximately twelve progressed.

Clones were read by immunoSEQ multiplex PCR, and TCRdb kept only the in-frame ones, dropping some. The table shows 90,000 to 150,000 clones, with approximately 58% occurring only once. This CDR3 is 15 amino acids long. In germline, CDR1 is SGHVS, CDR2 FNYEAQ. With V trimmed by 1 base and J by 2 bases, 2 bases remained unmatched. V gene TRBV7-6 combines with J gene TRBJ2-5; TRBD2 matches 9 bases. The sequence derives from a human donor with chronic lymphocytic leukemia. Here the sequenced sample was PBMCs, taken after 24 months of ibrutinib treatment. The CDR3, as DNA: TGTGCCAGCAGCTTAGGAACTAGCGGGCAAGAGACCCAGTACTTC. Translating gives CASSLGTSGQETQYF.